Listed here are 14 T cell receptor beta chains from one sample, sequenced in a study of cytomegalovirus exposure and HLA in healthy donors. Assay used: immunoSEQ multiplex PCR; TCRdb lists only in-frame clones, some missing. Of about 140,000 clones listed, about 90% are singletons. The sequencing sample was made of PBMCs. The receptors come from a woman between 18 and 29 years old in good health and CMV-seropositive.

The CDR3 reads CATSRGLGGNSPLHF. Here the CDR3 DNA reads TGTGCCACCAGCAGAGGGCTGGGGGGGAATTCACCCCTCCACTTT. The genes are TRBV15 and TRBJ1-6, with TRBD1 as a possible D gene (5 bases). Germline V gene sequence: CDR1 LNHNV, CDR2 YYDKDF (reference sequence). Deletions cut 1 base from V and 7 bases from J, with 11 bases between. The CDR3 is 15 amino acids.

The chain uses TRBV28 and TRBJ1-1; D gene ambiguous. The V gene's germline CDR1 is MDHEN and CDR2 SYDVKM. Trimming took 5 bases from V and 0 from J, leaving 16 bases between them. The CDR3 consists of 16 residues. CDR3 residues: CASSTTREDMNTEAFF. As DNA, the CDR3 is TGTGCCAGCAGTACCACCCGTGAAGACATGAACACTGAAGCTTTCTTT.

This sequence joins TRBV7-9 and TRBJ2-2; tentative D call: TRBD1 (6 bases). The CDR3 extends over 14 amino acids. Trimming cost V 3 bases and J 7 bases, with 12 bases left between them. Germline CDR1 reads SEHNR; CDR2 reads FQNEAQ (reference sequence). In DNA, the CDR3 is TGTGCCAGCAGCTTGTACAGGGTTGACGGGGAGCTGTTTTTT. It translates to CASSLYRVDGELFF.

This clone was observed a single time. The rearrangement joins TRBV7-9 to TRBJ2-1, with 11 bases lining up with TRBD1. This CDR3 has 16 amino acids. The germline gives CDR1 SEHNR, CDR2 FQNEAQ (reference sequence). J gave up 4 bases and V 8 bases, and 10 bases lay outside the gene matches. The CDR3 sequence: CASRQNRDRGYNEQFF. The CDR3 DNA reads as TGTGCCAGCCGCCAGAACCGGGACAGGGGGTACAATGAGCAGTTCTTC.

The chain carries TRBV23-1 and TRBJ2-5; D might be TRBD2 (6 bases). TRBV23-1 is an ORF, with its function uncertain. Trimming took off 0 bases at V and 1 base at J, with 18 bases between the two ends. The CDR3 runs 18 residues. The CDR3, as DNA: TGCGCCAGCAGTCAATCGAATTTGGCGGAGGGAACCCAAGAGACCCAGTACTTC. It translates to CASSQSNLAEGTQETQYF.

This chain connects TRBV10-3 to TRBJ1-6; 7 bases are a match to TRBD1. CDR1 and CDR2 (germline): ENHRY, SYGVKD. Losses at the gene ends were 6 bases for V and 5 bases for J; bases not matched to a gene: 7. CDR3 length equals 15 residues. In DNA, the CDR3 is TGTGCCATCAGGGCCACCGGGACAGATAATTCACCCCTCCACTTT. Protein sequence: CAIRATGTDNSPLHF.

This clone was counted a few times. CDR3 sequence (DNA): TGTGCCAGCTCACCAGAGGGGGGGTTCCCTGAAGCTTTCTTT. It translates to CASSPEGGFPEAFF. This chain joins TRBV18 and TRBJ1-1; the D gene is possibly TRBD1 (6 bases). The CDR3 loop spans 14 amino acids. V lost 2 bases and J lost 6, with 13 bases in between. The germline V gene has CDR1 KGHSH and CDR2 LQKENI.

This rearrangement joins TRBV5-6 to TRBJ2-6; possibly TRBD1 for D (5 bases). Trimming cost V 4 bases and J 0 bases, with 17 bases left between them. The germline gives CDR1 SGHDT, CDR2 YYEEEE. CDR3 length equals 18 residues. CDR3 loop: CASSPPPGWSSGANVLTF. In DNA, the CDR3 is TGTGCCAGCAGCCCCCCGCCAGGGTGGAGCTCTGGGGCCAACGTCCTGACTTTC.

This rearrangement joins TRBV28 to TRBJ1-2; 11 bases agree with TRBD1. Per germline, CDR1 MDHEN and CDR2 SYDVKM. The length of the CDR3 is 14 residues. Trimming removed 7 bases from V and 5 bases from J; junction bases left unmatched: 6. The CDR3 spells CASTMDRGLYGYTF. CDR3 sequence (DNA): TGTGCCAGCACCATGGACAGGGGGCTTTATGGCTACACCTTC.

Worth noting for this clone: At one end, the junction sequence differs from germline, possibly due to a read error. The CDR3 coding sequence is TGTGCCAGTAGTATGTCGGACTACGAGCAGTGCTTC. Its protein is CASSMSDYEQCF. The V gene is TRBV19, the J gene TRBJ2-7; tentative D call: TRBD2 (6 bases). Germline-derived CDR1 and CDR2 are LNHDA and SQIVND (reference sequence). The CDR3 is 12 residues long. Complete variable domain (other parts from reference TRBV19 and TRBJ2-7): DGGITQSPKYLFRKEGQNVTLSCEQNLNHDAMYWYRQDPGQGLRLIYYSQIVNDFQKGDIAEGYSVSREKKESFPLTVTSAQKNPTAFYLCASSMSDYEQCFGPGTRLTVT.

The chain joins TRBV5-1 to TRBJ2-5; D possibly corresponds to TRBD2 (7 bases). The length of the CDR3 is 15 residues. From germline, CDR1 is SGHRS and CDR2 YFSETQ. The V end was cut by 4 bases, the J end by 5 bases, with 18 bases between. This CDR3 reads CASSGGATSSETQYF. CDR3 nucleotide sequence: TGCGCCAGCAGCGGGGGGGCGACTAGCTCGGAGACCCAGTACTTC.

The sample holds one count of this clone. The J gene is TRBJ1-1, the V gene TRBV7-8; possibly TRBD1 for D (5 bases). The CDR3 loop spans 14 amino acids. Per the germline V gene, CDR1 is SGHVS and CDR2 is FQNEAQ. Trimming removed 0 bases from V and 4 bases from J, with 9 bases in between. The CDR3 region is CASSLASGGTEAFF. The CDR3 DNA reads TGTGCCAGCAGCTTAGCGTCCGGGGGCACTGAAGCTTTCTTT.

This chain uses TRBV15 with TRBJ2-2; 14 bases line up with TRBD2. Germline CDR1 reads LNHNV; CDR2 reads YYDKDF (reference sequence). V dropped 1 base and J dropped 2; count of bases not matched to a gene: 6. The CDR3 is made up of 19 amino acids. CDR3 in DNA: TGTGCCACCAGCAGAGGCAAGACTAGCGGGGGGGCCAACACCGGGGAGCTGTTTTTT. Its translation: CATSRGKTSGGANTGELFF.

This clone was seen only a few times. The rearrangement links TRBV18 to TRBJ1-2, with D possibly TRBD1 on 6 matching bases. The length of the CDR3 is 13 residues. V shed 6 bases and J shed 6 bases, with 14 bases lying between them. Germline V gives CDR1 KGHSH, CDR2 LQKENI. CDR3 coding DNA: TGTGCCAGCTCCGAACAGGGTTGGGATGGCTACACCTTC. As protein: CASSEQGWDGYTF.